This T cell receptor (beta chain) was recorded in a study of blood T cells in healthy people across ages. This CDR3 region has 14 residues. CDR1 and CDR2 from the germline V gene are MNHEY and SVGAGI. V dropped 6 bases and J dropped 2 bases, with 12 bases sitting between them. A J-beta primer mix and a sample-barcoded 5' primer were used in a second PCR of about 7 to 12 cycles. TCRdb passed the 5' RACE reads through MiXCR, listing each CDR3 protein once. The sample consists of approximately 1,100,000 distinct CDR3 sequences, under 55% of them appearing once. The sequenced material came from blood. The receptor was derived from a woman aged 60-75 years in good health. The chain has TRBV6-5 and TRBJ2-3; possible D gene TRBD2, 6 bases. The CDR3 region has the DNA TGTGCCAGCAGGACTAGACGTCTCACAGATACGCAGTATTTT. Its protein is CASRTRRLTDTQYF.